This entry features one TCR beta chain sequence. Its matching antigen is unknown. These data originate in a study of T cell responses to AZD1222 COVID-19 vaccine. Libraries were prepared by immunoSEQ multiplex PCR; TCRdb keeps only in-frame clonotypes and omits some of them. The profile shows about 85,000 clones, just over 85% of them singletons. This CDR3 has 11 amino acids. V was clipped by 6 bases and J by 4 bases, with 9 bases between them. Germline assignment: CDR1 SQVTM and CDR2 ANQGSEA. Regarding the study as a whole: At 160-218 and 743-854, vaccine-associated CD4 TCRs were dominant, and they spanned spike. Targets within unmutated variant regions were reportedly found for nearly half of spike-specific TCRs. In a largely white British group with more females than males, clonal diversity was possibly underestimated.

This receptor was taken from an adult in good health. Sample: peripheral blood, taken on day 0 of MenACWY control vaccination. The chain is built from TRBV29-1 and TRBJ1-1; a possible D gene is TRBD1 (6 bases). The CDR3 loop reads CSVQGTTEAFF. As DNA, the CDR3 is TGCAGCGTCCAGGGGACCACTGAAGCTTTCTTT.